This TCR beta chain was profiled in a study of cytomegalovirus exposure and HLA in healthy donors. Study-level points and caveats: Listed as cytomegalovirus-associated were approximately 160 TCR beta chains. Analysis was carried out at a later point, and it linked a missense DCLRE1C variant to TCR beta V- and J-gene trimming. An analysis was carried out later, and it reportedly showed fewer N-insertions in an Asian-associated ancestry cluster than the approximately 700-donor mean.

Vbeta (60) and Jbeta (13) primers were used in the PCR. Sequenced by immunoSEQ multiplex PCR; TCRdb stores in-frame clones only, minus some. The table lists roughly 88,000 clones, roughly 72% of them singletons. The ends lost 2 bases at V and 6 bases at J; junction bases unmatched: 6. CDR1 and CDR2 (germline): MDHEN, SYDVKM. CDR3 length: 15 residues. As to this clone: Its specificity is not known.

This TCR came from a man aged 25 to 45 in good health and CMV-seropositive. The genes are TRBV28 and TRBJ1-5; 8 bases are a match to TRBD1. Source material: PBMCs. CDR3 DNA sequence: TGTGCCAGCAGTTTACCAGGGGGCGGAGGTCAGCCCCAGCATTTT. Translating it yields CASSLPGGGGQPQHF.